A selection of T cell receptor beta chains follows, all from one sample in a study of OX40 agonist ivuxolimab in advanced cancers. TCRdb keeps only in-frame clones here, not all; method: immunoSEQ multiplex PCR. The table shows about 83,000 clones, with around 84% occurring only once. The input for sequencing was CD4+ or CD8+ T cells sorted from blood, taken in a trial of the OX40 agonist ivuxolimab. These receptors were taken from an adult with an advanced solid tumor such as melanoma, head and neck, liver or kidney cancer. The CDR3 runs from the conserved cysteine through the conserved F or W. D genes are given only for firm matches. For some rows the clone size is stated as once, few or many, or as a class when expanded; others skip it.

CDR3 protein: CSVGHNEKLFF; CDR3 DNA: TGCAGCGTTGGACATAATGAAAAACTGTTTTTT; D gene: .; clone size: .; V gene: TRBV29-1; J gene: TRBJ1-4
CDR3 protein: CASSLVNREQFF; CDR3 DNA: TGCGCCAGCAGCTTGGTAAATAGGGAGCAGTTCTTC; D gene: .; clone size: once; V gene: TRBV5-1; J gene: TRBJ2-1
CDR3 protein: CASSVGGGGVLSEQYF; CDR3 DNA: TGTGCCAGCAGCGTAGGAGGGGGCGGGGTGCTCTCCGAGCAGTACTTC; D gene: .; clone size: .; V gene: TRBV9; J gene: TRBJ2-7
CDR3 protein: CASSGVRGTEAFF; CDR3 DNA: TGTGCCAGTAGCGGTGTAAGGGGCACTGAAGCTTTCTTT; D gene: .; clone size: .; V gene: TRBV19; J gene: TRBJ1-1
CDR3 protein: CASSQDRNTEAFF; CDR3 DNA: TGCGCCAGCAGCCAAGACCGCAACACTGAAGCTTTCTTT; D gene: .; clone size: .; V gene: TRBV4-1; J gene: TRBJ1-1
CDR3 protein: CASGTETIYF; CDR3 DNA: TGTGCCAGCGGAACGGAGACCATATATTTT; D gene: .; clone size: .; V gene: TRBV6-6; J gene: TRBJ1-3
CDR3 protein: CASSQGGSGGQSEQFF; CDR3 DNA: TGTGCCAGCAGCCAAGGGGGAAGCGGCGGCCAATCGGAGCAGTTCTTC; D gene: .; clone size: once; V gene: TRBV14; J gene: TRBJ2-1
CDR3 protein: CASSLRLAGNEQFF; CDR3 DNA: TGCGCCAGCAGCTTGAGGCTAGCGGGGAATGAGCAGTTCTTC; D gene: TRBD2; clone size: once; V gene: TRBV5-1; J gene: TRBJ2-1
CDR3 protein: CASSKVVSGVSEQFF; CDR3 DNA: TGTGCCAGTAGTAAAGTTGTGTCAGGGGTGAGTGAGCAGTTCTTC; D gene: .; clone size: .; V gene: TRBV19; J gene: TRBJ2-1
CDR3 protein: CAWSTGHSGNTIYF; CDR3 DNA: TGTGCCTGGAGTACCGGACACTCTGGAAACACCATATATTTT; D gene: .; clone size: .; V gene: TRBV30; J gene: TRBJ1-3
CDR3 protein: CASSAGTSGSRQFF; CDR3 DNA: TGTGCCAGCAGTGCCGGGACTAGCGGGAGTAGGCAGTTCTTC; D gene: TRBD2; clone size: .; V gene: TRBV27; J gene: TRBJ2-1
CDR3 protein: CASSLAGTSYNEQFF; CDR3 DNA: TGTGCCAGCAGTTTAGCAGGGACCTCCTACAATGAGCAGTTCTTC; D gene: .; clone size: .; V gene: TRBV27; J gene: TRBJ2-1
CDR3 protein: CASSLLRGHEQFF; CDR3 DNA: TGTGCCAGCAGTTTACTCAGGGGCCATGAGCAGTTCTTC; D gene: .; clone size: .; V gene: TRBV27; J gene: TRBJ2-1
CDR3 protein: CASSLTNRAISYGYTF; CDR3 DNA: TGTGCCAGCAGCTTAACGAACAGGGCGATTTCCTATGGCTACACCTTC; D gene: .; clone size: .; V gene: TRBV11-3; J gene: TRBJ1-2
CDR3 protein: CASRKGGDQAFF; CDR3 DNA: TGTGCCAGCAGGAAAGGGGGGGACCAAGCTTTCTTT; D gene: .; clone size: .; V gene: TRBV11-3; J gene: TRBJ1-1
CDR3 protein: CASSPPQSSGNTIYF; CDR3 DNA: TGTGCCAGCAGCCCCCCACAGAGCTCTGGAAACACCATATATTTT; D gene: .; clone size: .; V gene: TRBV9; J gene: TRBJ1-3
CDR3 protein: CSVAPGQGSNTEAFF; CDR3 DNA: TGCAGCGTTGCTCCTGGACAGGGCTCGAACACTGAAGCTTTCTTT; D gene: TRBD1; clone size: .; V gene: TRBV29-1; J gene: TRBJ1-1
CDR3 protein: CASSIDHQGAWQPQHF; CDR3 DNA: TGTGCCAGTAGTATAGATCATCAGGGGGCTTGGCAGCCCCAGCATTTT; D gene: TRBD1; clone size: once; V gene: TRBV19; J gene: TRBJ1-5
CDR3 protein: CASRVSPHQPQHF; CDR3 DNA: TGTGCCAGCAGGGTAAGTCCCCATCAGCCCCAGCATTTT; D gene: .; clone size: .; V gene: TRBV6-1; J gene: TRBJ1-5
CDR3 protein: CASSVGGRRAGGYTF; CDR3 DNA: TGTGCCAGCAGCGTAGGCGGCCGGAGGGCGGGTGGCTACACCTTC; D gene: .; clone size: .; V gene: TRBV9; J gene: TRBJ1-2
CDR3 protein: CASSFVAYEQYF; CDR3 DNA: TGTGCCAGCAGCTTCGTGGCCTACGAGCAGTACTTC; D gene: .; clone size: .; V gene: TRBV7-8; J gene: TRBJ2-7
CDR3 protein: CASSKSGYGYTF; CDR3 DNA: TGTGCCAGCAGTAAATCAGGCTATGGCTACACCTTC; D gene: .; clone size: .; V gene: TRBV27; J gene: TRBJ1-2
CDR3 protein: CASRDGANYGYTF; CDR3 DNA: TGTGCCAGCAGGGACGGAGCTAACTATGGCTACACCTTC; D gene: .; clone size: .; V gene: TRBV5-4; J gene: TRBJ1-2
CDR3 protein: CASSSVFRGWRGAVSRKLFF; CDR3 DNA: TGTGCCAGCAGCTCAGTTTTTCGTGGGTGGCGGGGGGCGGTTTCTCGAAAACTGTTTTTT; D gene: .; clone size: .; V gene: TRBV7-3; J gene: TRBJ1-4
CDR3 protein: CASSLSYWTAESSYEQYF; CDR3 DNA: TGTGCCAGCAGCTTATCATACTGGACAGCTGAGAGCTCCTACGAGCAGTACTTC; D gene: .; clone size: .; V gene: TRBV7-8; J gene: TRBJ2-7
CDR3 protein: CASSHGTGNEKLFF; CDR3 DNA: TGCGCCAGCAGCCATGGGACAGGGAATGAAAAACTGTTTTTT; D gene: TRBD1; clone size: .; V gene: TRBV5-1; J gene: TRBJ1-4
CDR3 protein: CASSSSATNEKLFF; CDR3 DNA: TGTGCCAGCTCAAGTTCCGCAACTAATGAAAAACTGTTTTTT; D gene: .; clone size: .; V gene: TRBV18; J gene: TRBJ1-4
CDR3 protein: CASSLQSGLNQPQHF; CDR3 DNA: TGTGCCAGCAGCTTACAGAGCGGATTGAATCAGCCCCAGCATTTT; D gene: .; clone size: few; V gene: TRBV7-6; J gene: TRBJ1-5
CDR3 protein: CASNDRGSRQAFF; CDR3 DNA: TGTGCCAGCAACGACAGGGGCAGTAGGCAAGCTTTCTTT; D gene: TRBD1; clone size: .; V gene: TRBV6-5; J gene: TRBJ1-1
CDR3 protein: CASSPRGGYTF; CDR3 DNA: TGTGCCAGCAGTCCCCGAGGGGGCTACACCTTC; D gene: .; clone size: few; V gene: TRBV6-6; J gene: TRBJ1-2
CDR3 protein: CASGPQGHQYNEQFF; CDR3 DNA: TGTGCTAGTGGTCCACAGGGGCACCAATACAATGAGCAGTTCTTC; D gene: TRBD1; clone size: .; V gene: TRBV12-5; J gene: TRBJ2-1
CDR3 protein: CASSLGIGQETQYF; CDR3 DNA: TGTGCCAGCAGCTTGGGAATCGGCCAAGAGACCCAGTACTTC; D gene: .; clone size: .; V gene: TRBV5-6; J gene: TRBJ2-5
CDR3 protein: CASSPTGTDSPLHF; CDR3 DNA: TGTGCCAGCTCACCCACGGGGACGGATTCACCCCTCCACTTT; D gene: .; clone size: .; V gene: TRBV18; J gene: TRBJ1-6
CDR3 protein: CASSHRAATNEKLFF; CDR3 DNA: TGCGCCAGCAGCCACCGTGCCGCAACTAATGAAAAACTGTTTTTT; D gene: .; clone size: many; V gene: TRBV5-1; J gene: TRBJ1-4
CDR3 protein: CASSFGTGLGGYTF; CDR3 DNA: TGTGCCAGCAGCTTTGGGACAGGGTTGGGTGGCTACACCTTC; D gene: TRBD1; clone size: .; V gene: TRBV5-8; J gene: TRBJ1-2
CDR3 protein: CASSPGQPELYGYTF; CDR3 DNA: TGTGCCAGCAGCCCGGGACAACCTGAACTCTATGGCTACACCTTC; D gene: .; clone size: .; V gene: TRBV11-2; J gene: TRBJ1-2
CDR3 protein: CASSSAGSGARTDTQYF; CDR3 DNA: TGTGCCAGCTCCTCGGCGGGTAGCGGGGCTCGCACAGATACGCAGTATTTT; D gene: TRBD2; clone size: .; V gene: TRBV18; J gene: TRBJ2-3
CDR3 protein: CARGGLGETQYF; CDR3 DNA: TGTGCCAGGGGGGGACTTGGAGAGACCCAGTACTTC; D gene: .; clone size: once; V gene: TRBV6-1; J gene: TRBJ2-5
CDR3 protein: CASSAFRGGVGNQPQHF; CDR3 DNA: TGTGCCAGCAGTGCCTTCAGGGGCGGGGTGGGCAATCAGCCCCAGCATTTT; D gene: .; clone size: once; V gene: TRBV6-1; J gene: TRBJ1-5
CDR3 protein: CASSPVGQGYSGANVLTF; CDR3 DNA: TGTGCCAGCTCACCAGTGGGACAGGGATACTCTGGGGCCAACGTCCTGACTTTC; D gene: TRBD1; clone size: .; V gene: TRBV18; J gene: TRBJ2-6
CDR3 protein: CASSVEGLGETQYF; CDR3 DNA: TGTGCCAGCAGCGTAGAGGGACTAGGGGAGACCCAGTACTTC; D gene: TRBD2; clone size: .; V gene: TRBV9; J gene: TRBJ2-5
CDR3 protein: CASSRRGEQFF; CDR3 DNA: TGTGCCAGCAGCCGTAGAGGTGAGCAGTTCTTC; D gene: .; clone size: once; V gene: TRBV5-6; J gene: TRBJ2-1
CDR3 protein: CASLRLAGGPVYEQYF; CDR3 DNA: TGTGCCAGCCTTAGACTAGCGGGAGGGCCCGTCTACGAGCAGTACTTC; D gene: TRBD2; clone size: .; V gene: TRBV19; J gene: TRBJ2-7
CDR3 protein: CAYLVGQGYTGELFF; CDR3 DNA: TGTGCCTACCTAGTTGGACAGGGGTACACCGGGGAGCTGTTTTTT; D gene: TRBD1; clone size: .; V gene: TRBV30; J gene: TRBJ2-2
CDR3 protein: CASSLRDRATGELFF; CDR3 DNA: TGTGCCAGCAGTTTGAGGGACAGGGCAACCGGGGAGCTGTTTTTT; D gene: TRBD1; clone size: .; V gene: TRBV28; J gene: TRBJ2-2
CDR3 protein: CASSTRLGTSGQETQYF; CDR3 DNA: TGTGCCAGCAGCACTCGATTGGGGACTAGCGGCCAAGAGACCCAGTACTTC; D gene: TRBD2; clone size: .; V gene: TRBV11-2; J gene: TRBJ2-5
CDR3 protein: CASSLVQGRDTQYF; CDR3 DNA: TGTGCCAGCAGCTTAGTACAGGGTCGAGATACGCAGTATTTT; D gene: .; clone size: .; V gene: TRBV7-9; J gene: TRBJ2-3
CDR3 protein: CASSPIQGKTGNTIYF; CDR3 DNA: TGTGCCAGCTCACCGATTCAGGGGAAAACTGGAAACACCATATATTTT; D gene: .; clone size: .; V gene: TRBV18; J gene: TRBJ1-3
CDR3 protein: CASSPSGGEFF; CDR3 DNA: TGTGCCAGCAGCCCTTCGGGGGGCGAGTTCTTC; D gene: .; clone size: .; V gene: TRBV7-9; J gene: TRBJ2-1